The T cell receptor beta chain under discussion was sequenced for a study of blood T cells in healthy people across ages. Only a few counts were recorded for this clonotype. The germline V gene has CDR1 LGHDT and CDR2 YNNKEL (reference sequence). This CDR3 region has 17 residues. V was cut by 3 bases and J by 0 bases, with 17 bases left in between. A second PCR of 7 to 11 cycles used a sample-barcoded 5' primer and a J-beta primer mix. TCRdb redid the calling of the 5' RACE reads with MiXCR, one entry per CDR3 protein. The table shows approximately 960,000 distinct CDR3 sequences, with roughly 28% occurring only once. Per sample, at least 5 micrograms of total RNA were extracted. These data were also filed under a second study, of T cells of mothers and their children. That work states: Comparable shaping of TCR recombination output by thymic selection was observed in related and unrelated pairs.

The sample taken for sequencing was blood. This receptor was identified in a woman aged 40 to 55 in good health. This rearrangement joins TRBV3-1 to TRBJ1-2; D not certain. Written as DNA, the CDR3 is TGTGCCAGCAGCCACCCGACTCCGGAGTCCGCTAACTATGGCTACACCTTC. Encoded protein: CASSHPTPESANYGYTF.